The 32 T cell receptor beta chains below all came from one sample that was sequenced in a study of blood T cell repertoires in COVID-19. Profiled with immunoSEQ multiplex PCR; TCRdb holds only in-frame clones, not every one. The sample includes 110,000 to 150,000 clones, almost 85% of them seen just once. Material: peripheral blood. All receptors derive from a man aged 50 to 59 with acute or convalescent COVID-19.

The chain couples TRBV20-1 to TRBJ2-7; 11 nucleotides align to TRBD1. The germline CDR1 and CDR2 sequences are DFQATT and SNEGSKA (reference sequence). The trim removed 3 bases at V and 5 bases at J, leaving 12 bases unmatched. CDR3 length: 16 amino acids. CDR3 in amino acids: CSASPPGRTGGHEQYF. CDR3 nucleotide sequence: TGCAGTGCTAGTCCCCCTGGAAGGACAGGGGGCCACGAGCAGTACTTC.

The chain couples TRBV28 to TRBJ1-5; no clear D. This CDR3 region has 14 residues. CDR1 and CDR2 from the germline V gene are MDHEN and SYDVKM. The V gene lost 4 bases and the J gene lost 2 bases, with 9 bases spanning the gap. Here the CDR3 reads CASSSPTGNQPQHF. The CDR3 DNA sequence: TGTGCCAGCAGTTCCCCCACGGGCAATCAGCCCCAGCATTTT.

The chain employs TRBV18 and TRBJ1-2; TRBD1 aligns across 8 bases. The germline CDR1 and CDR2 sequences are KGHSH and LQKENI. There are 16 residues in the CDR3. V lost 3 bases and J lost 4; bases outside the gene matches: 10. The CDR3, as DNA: TGTGCCAGCTCACCCCCCGCGGACAGGGAGGGCTATGGCTACACCTTC. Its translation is CASSPPADREGYGYTF.

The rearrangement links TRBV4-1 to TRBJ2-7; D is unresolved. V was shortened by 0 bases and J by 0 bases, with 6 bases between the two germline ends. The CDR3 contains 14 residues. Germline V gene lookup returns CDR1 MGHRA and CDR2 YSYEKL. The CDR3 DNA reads TGCGCCAGCAGCCAAGAATCGGTCTCCTACGAGCAGTACTTC. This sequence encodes CASSQESVSYEQYF.

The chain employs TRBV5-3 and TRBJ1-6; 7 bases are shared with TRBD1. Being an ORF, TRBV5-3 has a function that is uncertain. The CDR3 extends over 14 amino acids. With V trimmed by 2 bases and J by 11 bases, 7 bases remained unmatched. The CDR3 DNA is TGTGCCAGAAGCTTAGGGGGCCTATACCCACCCCTCCACTTT. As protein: CARSLGGLYPPLHF.

The chain's CDR3 is CASSLRSYSAGDNEQFF. The CDR3 DNA follows: TGTGCCAGCAGCCTAAGATCTTACTCAGCGGGGGACAATGAGCAGTTCTTC. The V gene is TRBV3-1 (or the pseudogene TRBV3-2), the J gene TRBJ2-1; 8 nucleotides match TRBD2. The CDR3 has 17 amino acids. The V gene end was trimmed by 4 bases and the J gene end by 5 bases; junction bases not matched to a gene: 13. Germline values: CDR1 LGHDT, CDR2 YNNKEL (reference sequence).

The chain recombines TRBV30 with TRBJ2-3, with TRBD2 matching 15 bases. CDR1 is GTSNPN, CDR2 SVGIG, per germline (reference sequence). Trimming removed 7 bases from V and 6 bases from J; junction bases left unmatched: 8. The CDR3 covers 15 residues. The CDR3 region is CALSGTSGRRDTQYF. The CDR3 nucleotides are TGTGCCTTGTCTGGGACTAGCGGGAGGAGGGATACGCAGTATTTT.

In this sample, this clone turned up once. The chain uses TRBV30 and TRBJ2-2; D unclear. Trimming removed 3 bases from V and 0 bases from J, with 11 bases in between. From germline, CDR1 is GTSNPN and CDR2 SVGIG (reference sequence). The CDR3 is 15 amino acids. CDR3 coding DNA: TGTGCCTGGAGACTCTCTACGACGAACACCGGGGAGCTGTTTTTT. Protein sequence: CAWRLSTTNTGELFF.

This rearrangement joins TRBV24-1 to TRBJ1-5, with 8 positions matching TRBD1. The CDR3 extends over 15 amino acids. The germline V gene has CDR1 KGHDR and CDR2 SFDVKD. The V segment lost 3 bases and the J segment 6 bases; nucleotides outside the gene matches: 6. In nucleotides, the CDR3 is TGTGCCACCAGTGATACGACAGGGGACGCTCAGCCCCAGCATTTT. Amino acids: CATSDTTGDAQPQHF.

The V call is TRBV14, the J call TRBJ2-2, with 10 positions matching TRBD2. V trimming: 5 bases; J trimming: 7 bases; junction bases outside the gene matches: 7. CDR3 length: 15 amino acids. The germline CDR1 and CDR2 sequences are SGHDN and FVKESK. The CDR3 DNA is TGTGCCAGCAGCAAGCGGGGGGGCCTCGGCGGGGAGCTGTTTTTT. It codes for CASSKRGGLGGELFF.

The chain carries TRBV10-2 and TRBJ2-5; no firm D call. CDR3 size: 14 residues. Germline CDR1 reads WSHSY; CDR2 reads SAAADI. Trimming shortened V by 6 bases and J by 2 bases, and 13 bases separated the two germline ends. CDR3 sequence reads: CASRSVTIQETQYF. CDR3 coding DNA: TGCGCCAGCAGGAGCGTGACGATTCAAGAGACCCAGTACTTC.

The CDR3 DNA reads as TGTGCCAGCAGCCACGGCGGCGGGGTCGGGAACACTGAAGCTTTCTTT. Translating gives CASSHGGGVGNTEAFF. This rearrangement joins TRBV3-1 (or the pseudogene TRBV3-2) to TRBJ1-1, with D uncertain. With 3 bases removed from V and 1 base from J, the gap between germline ends came to 15 bases. In germline, CDR1 is LGHDT, CDR2 YNNKEL (reference sequence). The CDR3 consists of 16 residues.

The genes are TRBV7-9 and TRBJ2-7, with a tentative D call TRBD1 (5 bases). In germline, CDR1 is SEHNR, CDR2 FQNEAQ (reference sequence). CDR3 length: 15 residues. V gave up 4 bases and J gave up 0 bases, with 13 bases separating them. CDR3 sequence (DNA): TGTGCCAGCAGCTCCGCGGCAGGGCCCTCCTACGAGCAGTACTTC. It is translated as CASSSAAGPSYEQYF.

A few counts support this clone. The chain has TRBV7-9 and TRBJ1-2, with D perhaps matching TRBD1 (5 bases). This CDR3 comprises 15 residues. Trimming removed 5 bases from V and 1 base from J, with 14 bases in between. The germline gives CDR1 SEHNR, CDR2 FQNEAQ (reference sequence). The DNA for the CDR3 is TGTGCCAGCAGCCGCACCGGGGGAGATAACTATGGCTACACCTTC. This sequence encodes CASSRTGGDNYGYTF.

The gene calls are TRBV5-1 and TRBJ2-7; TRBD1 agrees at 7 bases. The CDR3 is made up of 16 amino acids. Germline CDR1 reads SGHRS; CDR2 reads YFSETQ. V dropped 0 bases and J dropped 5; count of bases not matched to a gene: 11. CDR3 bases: TGCGCCAGCAGCTTGGGGGCTGACAGGGTCGGGGACGAGCAGTACTTC. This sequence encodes CASSLGADRVGDEQYF.

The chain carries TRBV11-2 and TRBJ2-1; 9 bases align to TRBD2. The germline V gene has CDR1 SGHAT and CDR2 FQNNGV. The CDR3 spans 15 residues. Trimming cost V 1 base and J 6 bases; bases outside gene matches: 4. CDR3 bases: TGTGCCAGCAGCTTAGTAGCGGGAGTTCTCAATGAGCAGTTCTTC. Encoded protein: CASSLVAGVLNEQFF.

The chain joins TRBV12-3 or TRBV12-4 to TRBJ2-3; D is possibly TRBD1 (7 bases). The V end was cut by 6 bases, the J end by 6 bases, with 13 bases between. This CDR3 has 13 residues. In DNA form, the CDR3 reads TGTGCCAGCAGGCAGGGGGGAGTGGATACGCAGTATTTT. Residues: CASRQGGVDTQYF.

This CDR3 is CASREPGLVPNEQFF. CDR3 bases: TGTGCCAGCAGGGAACCGGGACTAGTCCCGAATGAGCAGTTCTTC. The chain recombines TRBV28 with TRBJ2-1; 8 positions agree with TRBD2. Trimming at V came to 6 bases and at J to 7 bases, leaving 11 bases not matched to a gene. Per the germline V gene, CDR1 is MDHEN and CDR2 is SYDVKM. CDR3 size: 15 residues.

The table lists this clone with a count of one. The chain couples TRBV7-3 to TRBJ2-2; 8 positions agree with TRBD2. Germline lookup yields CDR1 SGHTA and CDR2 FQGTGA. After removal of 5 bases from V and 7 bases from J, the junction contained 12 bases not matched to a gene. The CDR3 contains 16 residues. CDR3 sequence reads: CASSPSGRTGVGELFF. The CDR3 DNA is TGTGCCAGCAGCCCTAGCGGGCGCACGGGGGTCGGGGAGCTGTTTTTT.

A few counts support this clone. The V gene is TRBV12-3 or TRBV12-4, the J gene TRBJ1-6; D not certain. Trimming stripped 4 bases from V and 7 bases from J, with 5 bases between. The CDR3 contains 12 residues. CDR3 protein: CASSSRNSPLHF. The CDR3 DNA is TGTGCCAGCAGTTCCAGAAATTCACCCCTCCACTTT.

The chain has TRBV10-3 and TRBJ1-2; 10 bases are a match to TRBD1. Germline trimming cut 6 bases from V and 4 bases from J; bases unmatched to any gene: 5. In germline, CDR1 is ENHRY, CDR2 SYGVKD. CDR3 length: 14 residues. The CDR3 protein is CAISTGQGPYGYTF. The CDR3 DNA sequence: TGTGCCATCAGCACGGGACAGGGGCCCTATGGCTACACCTTC.

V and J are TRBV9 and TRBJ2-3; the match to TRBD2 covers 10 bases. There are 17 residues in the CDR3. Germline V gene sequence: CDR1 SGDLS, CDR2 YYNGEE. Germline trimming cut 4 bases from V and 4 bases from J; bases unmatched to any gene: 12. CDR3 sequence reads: CASSQTLAGGAADTQYF. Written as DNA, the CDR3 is TGTGCCAGCAGCCAGACCTTAGCGGGGGGAGCGGCAGATACGCAGTATTTT.

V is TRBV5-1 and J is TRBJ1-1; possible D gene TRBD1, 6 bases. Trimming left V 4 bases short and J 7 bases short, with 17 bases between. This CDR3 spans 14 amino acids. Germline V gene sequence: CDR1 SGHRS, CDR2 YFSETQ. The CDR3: CASSRTQGPFEAFF. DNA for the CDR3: TGCGCCAGCAGCCGCACCCAGGGGCCATTTGAAGCTTTCTTT.

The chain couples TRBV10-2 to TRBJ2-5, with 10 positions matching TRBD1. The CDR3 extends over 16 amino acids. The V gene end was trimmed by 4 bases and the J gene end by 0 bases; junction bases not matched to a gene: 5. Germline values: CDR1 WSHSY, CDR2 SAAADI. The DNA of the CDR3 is TGCGCCAGCAGTGGGGACAGGGGCTTGTACCAAGAGACCCAGTACTTC. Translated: CASSGDRGLYQETQYF.

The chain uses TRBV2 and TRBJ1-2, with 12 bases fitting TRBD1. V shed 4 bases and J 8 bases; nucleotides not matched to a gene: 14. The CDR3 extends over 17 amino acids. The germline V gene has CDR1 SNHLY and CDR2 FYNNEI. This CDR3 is CASSAQSGQGALGGYTF. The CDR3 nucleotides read TGTGCCAGCAGTGCCCAATCGGGACAGGGGGCGCTTGGCGGCTACACCTTC.

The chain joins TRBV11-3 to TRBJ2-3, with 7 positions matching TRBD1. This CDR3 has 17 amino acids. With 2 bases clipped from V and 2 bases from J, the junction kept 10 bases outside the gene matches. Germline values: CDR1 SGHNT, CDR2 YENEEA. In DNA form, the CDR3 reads TGTGCCAGCAGCTTAAGAGGGACAGAGAAATTCACAGATACGCAGTATTTT. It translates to CASSLRGTEKFTDTQYF. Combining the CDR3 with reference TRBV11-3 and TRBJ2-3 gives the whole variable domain EAGVVQSPRYKIIEKKQPVAFWCNPISGHNTLYWYLQNLGQGPELLIRYENEEAVDDSQLPKDRFSAERLKGVDSTLKIQPAELGDSAVYLCASSLRGTEKFTDTQYFGPGTRLTVL.

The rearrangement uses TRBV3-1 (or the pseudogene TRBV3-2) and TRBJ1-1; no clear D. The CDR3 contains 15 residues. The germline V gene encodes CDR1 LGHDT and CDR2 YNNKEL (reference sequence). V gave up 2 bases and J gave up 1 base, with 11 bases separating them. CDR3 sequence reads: CASSQPPGRNTEAFF. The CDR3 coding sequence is TGTGCCAGCAGCCAACCCCCAGGAAGGAACACTGAAGCTTTCTTT.

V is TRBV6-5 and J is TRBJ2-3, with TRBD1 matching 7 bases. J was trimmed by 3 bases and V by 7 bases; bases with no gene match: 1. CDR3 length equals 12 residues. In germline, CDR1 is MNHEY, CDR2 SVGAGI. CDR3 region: CASMTGTDTQYF. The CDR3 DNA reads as TGTGCCAGCATGACAGGGACAGATACGCAGTATTTT.

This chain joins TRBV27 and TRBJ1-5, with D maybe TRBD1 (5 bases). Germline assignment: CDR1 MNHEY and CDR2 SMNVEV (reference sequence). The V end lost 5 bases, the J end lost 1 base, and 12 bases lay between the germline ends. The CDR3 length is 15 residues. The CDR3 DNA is TGTGCCAGCAGTCAGGGCACTGGAAGCAATCAGCCCCAGCATTTT. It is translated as CASSQGTGSNQPQHF.

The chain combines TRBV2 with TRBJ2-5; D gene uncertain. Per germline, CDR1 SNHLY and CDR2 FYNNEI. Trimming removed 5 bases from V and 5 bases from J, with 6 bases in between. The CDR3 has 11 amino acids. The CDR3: CASSWRETQYF. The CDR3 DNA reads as TGTGCCAGCAGTTGGCGGGAGACCCAGTACTTC.

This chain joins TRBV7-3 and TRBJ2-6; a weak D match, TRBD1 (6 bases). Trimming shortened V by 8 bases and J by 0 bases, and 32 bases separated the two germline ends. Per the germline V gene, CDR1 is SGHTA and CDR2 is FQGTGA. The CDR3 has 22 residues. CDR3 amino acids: CASPRPFNGTPPRHSGANVLTF. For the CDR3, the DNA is TGTGCCAGCCCCCGGCCGTTCAACGGGACACCTCCCCGACACTCTGGGGCCAACGTCCTGACTTTC.

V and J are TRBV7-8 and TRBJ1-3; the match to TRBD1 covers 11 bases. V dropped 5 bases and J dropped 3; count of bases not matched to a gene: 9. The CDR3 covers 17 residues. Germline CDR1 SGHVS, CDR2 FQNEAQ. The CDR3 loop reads CASSPRDRGISGNTIYF. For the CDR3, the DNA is TGTGCCAGCAGCCCTCGGGACAGGGGGATCAGTGGAAACACCATATATTTT.